The next 18 T cell receptor beta chains were all read from a single sample in a study of early T cells in non-severe SARS-CoV-2 infection. TCRdb re-analysed the 5' RACE reads in MiXCR, keeping a single row per CDR3 protein. The sample shows some 21,000 distinct CDR3 sequences, nearly 5.5% of them seen only once. Sequencing input: whole blood. The receptor set was obtained from an adult who was a healthcare worker with PCR-confirmed SARS-CoV-2 infection or an uninfected control (not recorded which).

Many counts were recorded for this clonotype. This sequence joins TRBV6-2 or TRBV6-3 and TRBJ2-3, with 12 bases identical to TRBD2. The germline CDR1 and CDR2 sequences are MNHEY and SVGEGT. This CDR3 has 16 residues. J gave up 3 bases and V 4 bases, and 5 bases lay outside the gene matches. CDR3 nucleotide sequence: TGTGCCAGCAGTTCTCGCCTAGCGGGAGGGACAGATACGCAGTATTTT. Translated: CASSSRLAGGTDTQYF.

This clonotype was counted a few times. The chain combines TRBV27 with TRBJ2-2, with D perhaps matching TRBD2 (6 bases). CDR1 MNHEY and CDR2 SMNVEV come from the germline V gene (reference sequence). The CDR3 loop spans 15 amino acids. The CDR3 loop reads CARIVGLPNTGELFF. Here the CDR3 DNA reads TGTGCAAGAATTGTGGGACTGCCGAACACCGGGGAGCTGTTTTTT.

This clonotype was observed many times. The rearrangement links TRBV6-6 to TRBJ2-1, with 9 bases identical to TRBD2. The CDR3 runs 17 residues. V shed 5 bases and J 6 bases; nucleotides not matched to a gene: 14. Germline loops: CDR1 MNHNY, CDR2 SVGAGI (reference sequence). CDR3 region: CASSTASGTSFRNEQFF. Written as DNA, the CDR3 is TGTGCCAGCAGTACCGCCTCCGGGACTAGCTTTCGCAATGAGCAGTTCTTC.

This clonotype was seen many times. The V call is TRBV18, the J call TRBJ2-7, with 8 bases fitting TRBD1. The trim removed 2 bases at V and 4 bases at J, leaving 4 bases unmatched. In germline, CDR1 is KGHSH, CDR2 LQKENI. CDR3 length equals 14 residues. The CDR3 sequence: CASSPDQGAYEQYF. The CDR3 bases are TGTGCCAGCTCACCAGATCAGGGGGCTTACGAGCAGTACTTC.

CDR3: CASTENIAGGTGELFF. CDR3 sequence (DNA): TGTGCCAGCACCGAAAACATAGCGGGAGGGACCGGGGAGCTGTTTTTT. V is TRBV11-2 and J is TRBJ2-2; 11 bases align to TRBD2. The CDR3 has 16 residues. V trimming: 7 bases; J trimming: 5 bases; junction bases outside the gene matches: 9. Germline values: CDR1 SGHAT, CDR2 FQNNGV.

There are many counts of this clonotype. The rearrangement uses TRBV15 and TRBJ1-5; D unresolved. The germline CDR1 and CDR2 sequences are LNHNV and YYDKDF (reference sequence). The CDR3 loop spans 15 amino acids. V lost 0 bases and J 3 bases, leaving 9 bases between the germline ends. The CDR3 protein is CATSRDSSANQPQHF. CDR3 nucleotides: TGTGCCACCAGCAGAGACAGCTCGGCCAATCAGCCCCAGCATTTT.

This clonotype was recorded many times. V is TRBV25-1 and J is TRBJ2-1, with 11 bases lining up with TRBD2. Per germline, CDR1 MGHDK and CDR2 SYGVNS. Trimming cost V 7 bases and J 2 bases; bases outside gene matches: 16. CDR3 length equals 19 residues. For the CDR3, the DNA is TGTGCCAGCATAGGGGCTCCCGGGACTAGCGGAACAACCTACAATGAGCAGTTCTTC. Its protein product is CASIGAPGTSGTTYNEQFF.

This clonotype has a handful of counts. The chain recombines TRBV4-3 with TRBJ2-1, with D possibly TRBD2 on 6 matching bases. Germline CDR1 and CDR2: LGHNA and YSLEER. V lost 2 bases and J 5 bases, leaving 13 bases between the germline ends. CDR3 length equals 15 residues. The CDR3 loop is CASSQTPGLNNEQFF. The CDR3 DNA reads TGCGCCAGCAGCCAAACCCCTGGACTAAACAATGAGCAGTTCTTC.

The table lists this clonotype with many counts. One end of the junction fails to match germline, which may point to a read error. The J gene is TRBJ2-2, the V gene TRBV7-7; D gene ambiguous. The CDR3 extends over 13 amino acids. Per germline, CDR1 SSHAT and CDR2 FNYEAQ (reference sequence). The CDR3 nucleotides are TGTGCTAGCAGCTCGTACAACACCGGGGAGCTGTTTTTT. Its translation is CASSSYNTGELFF.

In this sample, this clonotype turned up many times. The genes are TRBV6-2 or TRBV6-3 and TRBJ1-6; 7 nucleotides line up with TRBD1. The CDR3 has 16 residues. The germline V gene encodes CDR1 MNHEY and CDR2 SVGEGT. Losses at the gene ends were 7 bases for V and 11 bases for J; bases not matched to a gene: 17. The chain's CDR3 is CASTPGTDQTAAPLHF. The DNA of the CDR3 is TGTGCCAGCACCCCCGGGACAGATCAAACCGCGGCACCCCTCCACTTT.

This clonotype showed up many times. This chain uses TRBV4-2 with TRBJ2-2; 10 bases fit TRBD2. The CDR3 is 15 amino acids. With 3 bases clipped from V and 7 bases from J, the junction kept 5 bases outside the gene matches. The germline gives CDR1 LGHNA, CDR2 YNFKEQ. The CDR3, as DNA: TGTGCCAGCAGCCACCCCGGACTAGCGGACGGGGAGCTGTTTTTT. Its translation is CASSHPGLADGELFF.

The chain carries TRBV18 and TRBJ2-7, with no clear D. Germline lookup yields CDR1 KGHSH and CDR2 LQKENI. CDR3 length equals 16 residues. The ends were cut back, 3 bases at V and 2 bases at J, with 17 bases in the middle. The CDR3 DNA follows: TGTGCCAGCTCACCCCTATCTGCCGGGTTAACCTACGAGCAGTACTTC. Translated: CASSPLSAGLTYEQYF. Full variable domain (remainder filled in from reference TRBV18 and TRBJ2-7): NAGVMQNPRHLVRRRGQEARLRCSPMKGHSHVYWYRQLPEEGLKFMVYLQKENIIDESGMPKERFSAEFPKEGPSILRIQQVVRGDSAAYFCASSPLSAGLTYEQYFGPGTRLTVT.

V and J are TRBV7-9 and TRBJ2-1, with TRBD2 matching over 15 bases. CDR3 length: 19 amino acids. Germline CDR1 and CDR2: SEHNR and FQNEAQ (reference sequence). J gave up 8 bases and V 5 bases, and 16 bases lay outside the gene matches. CDR3 in amino acids: CASSTRRRTSGRAIYEQFF. The CDR3 DNA reads as TGTGCCAGCAGCACCCGCCGGAGGACTAGCGGGAGGGCCATTTATGAGCAGTTCTTC.

The table lists this clonotype with many counts. This sequence joins TRBV6-1 and TRBJ2-7; possibly TRBD2 for D (5 bases). CDR1 is MNHNS and CDR2 is SASEGT in the germline V gene. The CDR3 has 15 amino acids. V lost 5 bases to trimming and J lost 0 bases, with 14 bases between them. For the CDR3, the DNA is TGTGCCAGCAGTCGGGGAACCGCGAGCTCCTACGAGCAGTACGTC. It specifies CASSRGTASSYEQYV.

This clonotype was observed many times. J is TRBJ2-7 and V is TRBV2, with D hard to call. The CDR3 is 12 residues long. The V end lost 4 bases, the J end lost 2 bases, and 6 bases lay between the germline ends. The V gene's germline CDR1 is SNHLY and CDR2 FYNNEI. CDR3 coding DNA: TGTGCCAGCAGTGGGTCTGCCTACGAGCAGTACGTC. Protein product: CASSGSAYEQYV.

This clonotype showed up many times. V and J are TRBV27 and TRBJ1-1; 7 bases align to TRBD1. Germline V gene lookup returns CDR1 MNHEY and CDR2 SMNVEV (reference sequence). CDR3 length equals 15 residues. V lost 4 bases to trimming and J lost 2 bases; unmatched junction nucleotides: 7. CDR3 coding DNA: TGTGCCAGCAGTTCGTACAGGGGCCCAAACACTGAAGCTTTCTTT. The encoded protein is CASSSYRGPNTEAFF.

This clonotype is termed medium-sized. The CDR3 protein is CASSLAGSPEAFF. In nucleotides, the CDR3 is TGCGCCAGCAGCTTAGCAGGGTCGCCTGAAGCTTTCTTT. The chain links TRBV5-1 to TRBJ1-1; tentative D call: TRBD1 (5 bases). In germline, CDR1 is SGHRS, CDR2 YFSETQ. Trimming stripped 2 bases from V and 6 bases from J, with 11 bases between. The CDR3 loop spans 13 amino acids.

There are many counts of this clonotype. J is TRBJ2-7 and V is TRBV5-6, with D tentatively TRBD1 (6 bases). V was trimmed by 2 bases and J by 4 bases, leaving 13 bases between them. The germline gives CDR1 SGHDT, CDR2 YYEEEE. CDR3 size: 14 residues. CDR3: CASSLAVGAYEQYV. The CDR3 DNA reads TGTGCCAGCAGCTTAGCGGTGGGGGCATACGAGCAGTACGTC.